This is a list of T cell receptor beta chains from one sample in a study of blood T cells in healthy people across ages. Each CDR3 protein is one row after TCRdb ran MiXCR on the 5' RACE reads. This table has approximately 880,000 distinct CDR3 sequences, around 48% appearing once. Sequencing used blood. All receptors come from a man aged 30 to 45 in good health. The CDR3 runs from the conserved cysteine through the conserved F or W. The order of the fields is J gene, V gene, clone size, D gene, CDR3 DNA, CDR3 protein. A D gene is named only where the DNA matches it firmly. Rows may omit the clone size; those that give it use once, few, many or a size class.

TRBJ2-6	TRBV4-3	-	-	TGCGCCAGCGGCCAGGATTCCTCTGGGGCCAACGTCCTGACTTTC	CASGQDSSGANVLTF
TRBJ2-3	TRBV6-2/TRBV6-3	-	TRBD1	TGTGCCAGCAGTTTCAGACAGGGGGCTAGCACAGATACGCAGTATTTT	CASSFRQGASTDTQYF
TRBJ2-1	TRBV20-1	-	-	TGCAGTGCTGGAGCAGGGACCTCTTTGAATGAGCAGTTCTTC	CSAGAGTSLNEQFF
TRBJ2-7	TRBV27	few	-	TGTGCCAGCAGGCGAGAGAATTCCTACGAGCAGTACTTC	CASRRENSYEQYF
TRBJ2-7	TRBV6-7	once	-	TGTGCCAGCAGTTACTATCTTCCGGGGAAGAGCTACGAGCAGTACTTC	CASSYYLPGKSYEQYF
TRBJ1-4	TRBV25-1	-	-	TGTGCCAGCAGTGAGGGGGGGGAAAAACTGTTTTTT	CASSEGGEKLFF
TRBJ1-4	TRBV20-1	-	TRBD1	TGCAGTGCTAGAGATCCCAGGGGGCGGTTTGAAAAACTGTTTTTT	CSARDPRGRFEKLFF
TRBJ2-7	TRBV12-5	-	TRBD1	TGTGCTAGTGGTTTGACCTCCGGGACAGGGACGTACGAGCAGTACTTC	CASGLTSGTGTYEQYF
TRBJ2-3	TRBV5-1	few	TRBD2	TGCGCCAGCAGCTTCACTAGCGGGGGAAGAACAGATACGCAGTATTTT	CASSFTSGGRTDTQYF
TRBJ2-5	TRBV27	-	TRBD2	TGTGCCAGCAGTTCGGCCCCAGGACTAGCGGCTGACCAAGAGACCCAGTACTTC	CASSSAPGLAADQETQYF
TRBJ2-2	TRBV6-5	-	-	TGTGCCACCCAGGATCCGACGGCGAACACCGGGGAGCTGTTTTTT	CATQDPTANTGELFF
TRBJ1-5	TRBV7-9	-	-	TGTGCCAGCAGCGCGCAGGGGTACGATCAGCCCCAGCATTTT	CASSAQGYDQPQHF
TRBJ2-7	TRBV28	-	TRBD2	TGTGCCAGCAGACCCGGGACTATCAGCTCCTACGAGCAGTACTTC	CASRPGTISSYEQYF
TRBJ2-1	TRBV20-1	-	-	TGCAGTGCTAGAATAAGAAGCTCCTACAATGAGCAGTTCTTC	CSARIRSSYNEQFF
TRBJ2-1	TRBV4-2	-	-	TGTGCCAGCAGCCAAGATAAGGGCAGCGAGCAGTTCTTC	CASSQDKGSEQFF
TRBJ2-1	TRBV6-2/TRBV6-3	-	TRBD1	TGTGCCAGCAGTTATCAAAGGGGGCAGGGGAACGGGGTGATCTACAATGAGCAGTTCTTC	CASSYQRGQGNGVIYNEQFF
TRBJ2-3	TRBV29-1	-	-	TGCAGCGTTGAGGGGGGACAAGGCCCCCCAGATACGCAGTATTTT	CSVEGGQGPPDTQYF
TRBJ1-5	TRBV6-2/TRBV6-3	-	-	TGTGCCAGCAGGCCGACCCAGGGTACCCAGCATTTT	CASRPTQGTQHF
TRBJ2-1	TRBV6-4	few	TRBD1	TGTGCCAGCAGCCCTAGACAGGGTTCCTACAATGAGCAGTTCTTC	CASSPRQGSYNEQFF
TRBJ1-2	TRBV4-3	-	-	TGCGCCAGCAGCCAAGATTACGCGCCGAACCAATGGGTCTATGGCTACACCTTC	CASSQDYAPNQWVYGYTF